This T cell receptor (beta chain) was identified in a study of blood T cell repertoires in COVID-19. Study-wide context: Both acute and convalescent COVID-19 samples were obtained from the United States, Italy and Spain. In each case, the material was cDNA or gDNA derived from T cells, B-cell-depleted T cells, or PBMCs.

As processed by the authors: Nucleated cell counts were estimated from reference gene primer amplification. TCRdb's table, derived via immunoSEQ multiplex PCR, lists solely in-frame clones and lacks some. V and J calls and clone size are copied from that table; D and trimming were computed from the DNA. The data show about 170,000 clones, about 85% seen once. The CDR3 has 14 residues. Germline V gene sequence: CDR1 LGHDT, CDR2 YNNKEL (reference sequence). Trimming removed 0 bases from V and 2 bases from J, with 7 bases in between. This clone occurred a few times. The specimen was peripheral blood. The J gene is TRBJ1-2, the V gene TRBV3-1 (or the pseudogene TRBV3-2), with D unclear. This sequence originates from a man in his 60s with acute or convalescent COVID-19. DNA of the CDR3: TGTGCCAGCAGCCAAGATCTAAGAAACTATGGCTACACCTTC. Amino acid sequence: CASSQDLRNYGYTF.